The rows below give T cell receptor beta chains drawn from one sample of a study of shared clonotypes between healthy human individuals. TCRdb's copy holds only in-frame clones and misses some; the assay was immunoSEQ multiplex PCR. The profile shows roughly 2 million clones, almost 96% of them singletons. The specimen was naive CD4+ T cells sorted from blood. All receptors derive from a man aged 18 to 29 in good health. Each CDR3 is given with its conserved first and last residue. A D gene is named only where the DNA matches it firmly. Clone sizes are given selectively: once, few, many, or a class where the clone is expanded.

CDR3aa: CASSMQVGTEAFF
CDR3nt: TGTGCCAGTAGTATGCAGGTGGGAACTGAAGCTTTCTTT
v_gene: TRBV19
j_gene: TRBJ1-1
d_gene: .
abundance: .

CDR3aa: CASSIQGANGYTF
CDR3nt: TGTGCCAGTAGTATACAGGGGGCTAATGGCTACACCTTC
v_gene: TRBV19
j_gene: TRBJ1-2
d_gene: TRBD1
abundance: .

CDR3aa: CASSPRSSGAYEQYF
CDR3nt: TGTGCCAGCAGTCCGCGGAGTAGCGGGGCCTACGAGCAGTACTTC
v_gene: TRBV28
j_gene: TRBJ2-7
d_gene: TRBD2
abundance: .

CDR3aa: CASSIVRVRGYNEQFF
CDR3nt: TGTGCCAGTAGTATAGTTAGGGTGAGAGGGTACAATGAGCAGTTCTTC
v_gene: TRBV19
j_gene: TRBJ2-1
d_gene: .
abundance: .

CDR3aa: CAISDRGAKDYNEQFF
CDR3nt: TGTGCCATCAGTGATCGGGGGGCCAAGGACTACAATGAGCAGTTCTTC
v_gene: TRBV10-3
j_gene: TRBJ2-1
d_gene: .
abundance: .

CDR3aa: CASSRPGLVGSQYF
CDR3nt: TGTGCCAGCAGCAGGCCGGGACTAGTGGGTTCGCAGTATTTT
v_gene: TRBV5-6
j_gene: TRBJ2-3
d_gene: TRBD2
abundance: .

CDR3aa: CASSVGRTSGQETQYF
CDR3nt: TGTGCCAGCAGCGTAGGAAGGACTAGCGGACAAGAGACCCAGTACTTC
v_gene: TRBV9
j_gene: TRBJ2-5
d_gene: TRBD2
abundance: .

CDR3aa: CASSQGGYHYGYTF
CDR3nt: TGTGCCAGTTCCCAGGGAGGATATCACTATGGCTACACCTTC
v_gene: TRBV19
j_gene: TRBJ1-2
d_gene: .
abundance: few

CDR3aa: CASSWGTAPDTQYF
CDR3nt: TGTGCCAGCAGTTGGGGGACAGCCCCAGATACGCAGTATTTT
v_gene: TRBV6-6
j_gene: TRBJ2-3
d_gene: TRBD1
abundance: .

CDR3aa: CASSPQGDVTEAFF
CDR3nt: TGCGCCAGCAGCCCACAGGGTGATGTCACTGAAGCTTTCTTT
v_gene: TRBV5-1
j_gene: TRBJ1-1
d_gene: .
abundance: .

CDR3aa: CASSRANSPLHF
CDR3nt: TGTGCCAGCTCACGCGCGAATTCACCCCTCCACTTT
v_gene: TRBV18
j_gene: TRBJ1-6
d_gene: .
abundance: few

CDR3aa: CASSSSKQGMSGYTF
CDR3nt: TGTGCCAGCAGCTCTTCGAAACAGGGGATGAGTGGCTACACCTTC
v_gene: TRBV7-9
j_gene: TRBJ1-2
d_gene: TRBD1
abundance: .

CDR3aa: CASSLGTSSLTDTQYF
CDR3nt: TGCGCCAGCAGCTTGGGAACTAGCTCCCTCACAGATACGCAGTATTTT
v_gene: TRBV5-1
j_gene: TRBJ2-3
d_gene: .
abundance: .

CDR3aa: CASSDRDNSYEQYF
CDR3nt: TGTGCCAGCAGTGACCGGGACAACTCCTACGAGCAGTACTTC
v_gene: TRBV6-5
j_gene: TRBJ2-7
d_gene: .
abundance: .

CDR3aa: CASSLDGKNTEAFF
CDR3nt: TGCGCCAGCAGCTTGGATGGGAAAAACACTGAAGCTTTCTTT
v_gene: TRBV5-1
j_gene: TRBJ1-1
d_gene: .
abundance: .

CDR3aa: CASSFKGEDSYEQYF
CDR3nt: TGTGCCAGCAGCTTTAAAGGGGAGGACTCCTACGAGCAGTACTTC
v_gene: TRBV5-4
j_gene: TRBJ2-7
d_gene: .
abundance: .

CDR3aa: CASSLPSKSADTQYF
CDR3nt: TGTGCCAGCAGCTTGCCTAGCAAGTCAGCAGATACGCAGTATTTT
v_gene: TRBV7-6
j_gene: TRBJ2-3
d_gene: .
abundance: .

CDR3aa: CASSQRLEGQVTGELFF
CDR3nt: TGCGCCAGCAGTCAGAGGTTGGAGGGACAGGTCACCGGGGAGCTGTTTTTT
v_gene: TRBV23-1
j_gene: TRBJ2-2
d_gene: TRBD1
abundance: .

CDR3aa: CASSPGQGATGASTDTQYF
CDR3nt: TGCGCCAGCAGTCCGGGACAGGGGGCAACGGGGGCTAGCACAGATACGCAGTATTTT
v_gene: TRBV10-1
j_gene: TRBJ2-3
d_gene: TRBD1
abundance: .